A selection of T cell receptor beta chains follows, all from one sample in a study of cytomegalovirus exposure and HLA in healthy donors. Data came from immunoSEQ multiplex PCR; TCRdb stores just in-frame clones and leaves some out. The sample has 65,000 to 75,000 clones, 96% seen once; the top ten hold 4.5%. The source material was PBMCs. The receptor source for this set is a woman aged 18-29 years in good health and CMV-seropositive. Each CDR3 is given with its conserved first and last residue. The D gene is left open where the match is weak. Clone size, where shown, is once, few, many, or a class for clones that have expanded.

d_gene	v_gene	j_gene	abundance	CDR3nt	CDR3aa
.	TRBV2	TRBJ2-7	.	TGTGCCAGCAGTGTGGGAAAGGACTTTTACGAGCAGTACTTC	CASSVGKDFYEQYF
.	TRBV2	TRBJ2-1	.	TGTGCCAGCAGCCCGGACTACTTCGATGAGCAGTTCTTC	CASSPDYFDEQFF
.	TRBV11-2	TRBJ2-7	.	TGTGCCAGCAGCCGAATAAGGGGCACCTACGAGCAGTACTTC	CASSRIRGTYEQYF
.	TRBV7-2	TRBJ2-7	.	TGTGCCAGCAGCTTAGGGTCGGGGACCTACGAGCAGTACTTC	CASSLGSGTYEQYF
.	TRBV25-1	TRBJ2-2	once	TGTGCCAGCACGAACAAGAACACCGGGGAGCTGTTTTTT	CASTNKNTGELFF
TRBD2	TRBV11-3	TRBJ2-3	.	TGTGCCAGCAGCTATCGACTAGCGGGTAACACAGATACGCAGTATTTT	CASSYRLAGNTDTQYF
TRBD1	TRBV30	TRBJ2-5	.	TGTGCCTGGAAGGGGGCGCTTCGGGAGACCCAGTACTTC	CAWKGALRETQYF
TRBD1	TRBV29-1	TRBJ1-2	.	TGCAGCGTTGCCCAACCGGGACAGGGAGAATATGGCTACACCTTC	CSVAQPGQGEYGYTF
TRBD2	TRBV4-2	TRBJ2-7	.	TGTGCCAGCAGCCGAGGGCAAGGGACTAGCGGGCCCGAGCAGTACTTC	CASSRGQGTSGPEQYF
.	TRBV7-9	TRBJ2-7	.	TGTGCCAGCAGCTTAGCCTCTACCTACGAGCAGTACTTC	CASSLASTYEQYF
.	TRBV6-5	TRBJ2-7	.	TGTGCCAGCAGTTACCAACTCCTTTACGAGCAGTACTTC	CASSYQLLYEQYF
TRBD1	TRBV6-4	TRBJ2-2	.	TGTGCCAGCAGTAGACAGGGGGAGGCCGGGGAGCTGTTTTTT	CASSRQGEAGELFF
.	TRBV5-5	TRBJ1-1	.	TGTGCCAGCAGCTTAGGGGTTTCCACTGAAGCTTTCTTT	CASSLGVSTEAFF
TRBD1	TRBV30	TRBJ1-1	.	TGTGCCTGGAGCGGGACAGGGGCGGCAGACACTGAAGCTTTCTTT	CAWSGTGAADTEAFF
.	TRBV9	TRBJ2-1	.	TGTGCCAGCAGCTACGGCGGTACATCCTACAATGAGCAGTTCTTC	CASSYGGTSYNEQFF
TRBD2	TRBV19	TRBJ2-1	.	TGTGCCAGTAATTCCCGGGACAGGACTAGCGGAACCTACAATGAGCAGTTCTTC	CASNSRDRTSGTYNEQFF
.	TRBV7-2	TRBJ1-1	.	TGTGCCAGCAGCTTACGGTACGGCAGGGGTGGCACTGAAGCTTTCTTT	CASSLRYGRGGTEAFF
TRBD1	TRBV19	TRBJ1-2	.	TGTGCCAGTAGAACCGACAGGGGGATCTATGGCTACACCTTC	CASRTDRGIYGYTF
TRBD1	TRBV6-5	TRBJ2-2	.	TGTGCCAGCAGGACGTCAGGGGGACGCGGGGAGCTGTTTTTT	CASRTSGGRGELFF
TRBD1	TRBV4-2	TRBJ2-5	.	TGTGCCAGCAGCCGGGGGACAGGGTACCAAGAGACCCAGTACTTC	CASSRGTGYQETQYF
TRBD1	TRBV5-4	TRBJ1-1	.	TGTGCCAGCAGCCCAGGGACAGGGGTGGACACTGAAGCTTTCTTT	CASSPGTGVDTEAFF
TRBD1	TRBV6-5	TRBJ2-5	.	TGTGCCAGCAGTTCCACAGGGGGAGGGACCCAGTACTTC	CASSSTGGGTQYF
.	TRBV19	TRBJ1-1	.	TGTGCCAGTAGTATAGCCCCAGCCTGGGGGGGCACTGAAGCTTTCTTT	CASSIAPAWGGTEAFF
.	TRBV15	TRBJ1-5	.	TGTGCCACCAGCAGAAAGACAGCAAATCAGCCCCAGCATTTT	CATSRKTANQPQHF
TRBD1	TRBV6-5	TRBJ1-5	.	TGTGCCAGCAGTCTACTACAGGGGCCGAATCAGCCCCAGCATTTT	CASSLLQGPNQPQHF
.	TRBV11-2	TRBJ2-3	.	TGTGCCAGCAGCTTAGGGCGGAGCGACACAGATACGCAGTATTTT	CASSLGRSDTDTQYF
.	TRBV2	TRBJ2-2	.	TGTGCCAGCACCCAGATCGGGACCGGGGAGCTGTTTTTT	CASTQIGTGELFF
.	TRBV27	TRBJ1-1	.	TGTGCCAGCAGCAATTCGCCCACCGGGACACTGAACACTGAAGCTTTCTTT	CASSNSPTGTLNTEAFF
.	TRBV27	TRBJ2-7	once	TGTGCCAGCAGTTCACAGGACAGCCTGAGGCGAGCCGAGCAGTACTTC	CASSSQDSLRRAEQYF
.	TRBV7-2	TRBJ2-6	.	TGTGCCAGCACCAGTGACTCTGGGGCCAACGTCCTGACTTTC	CASTSDSGANVLTF
.	TRBV7-9	TRBJ2-1	.	TGTGCCAGCAGCTCTTCACTAGGAACGCATGAGCAGTTCTTC	CASSSSLGTHEQFF
TRBD1	TRBV2	TRBJ1-2	.	TGTGCCAGCAGAGGACAGGGGCTGGTTGGCTACACCTTC	CASRGQGLVGYTF
TRBD1	TRBV7-8	TRBJ2-5	.	TGTGCCAGCAGCCGGACAGGGGGCTTGGAGACCCAGTACTTC	CASSRTGGLETQYF
.	TRBV28	TRBJ2-1	.	TGTGCCAGCAATTCGGACAGCAATGAGCAGTTCTTC	CASNSDSNEQFF
TRBD1	TRBV11-2	TRBJ2-7	.	TGTGCCAGCAGCTACTCGACAGGGTGGGCCTACGAGCAGTACTTC	CASSYSTGWAYEQYF
.	TRBV11-2	TRBJ2-3	.	TGTGCCAGCAGCGATTGGGGGCAGGGTGGAGATACGCAGTATTTT	CASSDWGQGGDTQYF
.	TRBV13	TRBJ2-5	.	TGTGCCAGCAGCCCCGGCCCGGGTTCGAGGGAGACCCAGTACTTC	CASSPGPGSRETQYF
TRBD1	TRBV19	TRBJ2-5	.	TGTGCCAGTAGTATAGATCGCAGGGGGATAGAGACCCAGTACTTC	CASSIDRRGIETQYF
.	TRBV18	TRBJ1-2	.	TGTGCCAGCTCACCGGCAGGGGTGGGCTACACCTTC	CASSPAGVGYTF
.	TRBV7-9	TRBJ2-7	.	TGTGCCAGCAGCTTGAGTACAGGGACCGAGCAGTACTTC	CASSLSTGTEQYF
TRBD1	TRBV7-2	TRBJ1-4	.	TGTGCCAGCAGACACGACAGGGCTAATGAAAAACTGTTTTTT	CASRHDRANEKLFF
TRBD2	TRBV9	TRBJ2-7	.	TGTGCCAGCAGCCCTTTCCGAGCGGGAACCTACGAGCAGTACTTC	CASSPFRAGTYEQYF
TRBD2	TRBV10-3	TRBJ2-1	.	TGTGCCATCAGTGAGTCTCCGGCGGGAGGGCTGAATGAGCAGTTCTTC	CAISESPAGGLNEQFF
.	TRBV6-4	TRBJ1-1	.	TGTGCCAGCAGTGACTCGGGTCGGGAAGCTATCCACACTGAAGCTTTCTTT	CASSDSGREAIHTEAFF
.	TRBV7-2	TRBJ2-1	.	TGTGCCAGCAGCTTAGCAATAGGGACTTACAATGAGCAGTTCTTC	CASSLAIGTYNEQFF
TRBD2	TRBV28	TRBJ2-2	.	TGTGCCAGCAGCTTACTAGCGGGACACACCGGGGAGCTGTTTTTT	CASSLLAGHTGELFF
.	TRBV4-1	TRBJ1-1	once	TGCGCCAGCAGCCAAGATCAGCCAGGGGAAGCTTTCTTT	CASSQDQPGEAFF
TRBD2	TRBV5-6	TRBJ2-7	once	TGTGCCAGCAGCATAGGACTAGCGAGGAGGTCGGGCGAGCAGTACTTC	CASSIGLARRSGEQYF
.	TRBV13	TRBJ2-5	.	TGTGCCAGCAGCTTAAATAGCGGCCAAGAGACCCAGTACTTC	CASSLNSGQETQYF
TRBD1	TRBV19	TRBJ1-2	once	TGTGCCAGTAATGGACAGGGGGACTATGGCTACACCTTC	CASNGQGDYGYTF
.	TRBV30	TRBJ1-3	.	TGTGCCTGGAGTGTACAACAGCTCGACTCTGGAAACACCATATATTTT	CAWSVQQLDSGNTIYF
.	TRBV5-1	TRBJ2-1	.	TGCGCCAGCAACCGGGAGCCCTACAATGAGCAGTTCTTC	CASNREPYNEQFF
TRBD1	TRBV4-1	TRBJ1-1	.	TGCGCCAGCAGCCAAGGGCCGCGGGACAGAGTTGTGCGGGCTTTCTTT	CASSQGPRDRVVRAFF